This T cell receptor beta chain is drawn from a study of T cells in Graves' hyperthyroidism and ophthalmopathy. In the study overall: Sampling of peripheral blood happened at initial diagnosis, prior to any treatment. General study results and limits: Stable hyperthyroidism was separated from ophthalmopathy by a model based on 13 V-J features. Ophthalmopathy got predicted by the model a median about six months before its onset.

PBMCs were obtained from over 8.5 ml fresh peripheral blood. RNA transcripts provided the source from which TCR beta CDR3 regions were amplified. First-round RT-PCR targeting the TCR CDR3 was performed with the HTBI primer set. TCRdb passed the multiplex PCR reads through MiXCR, listing each CDR3 protein once. The sample lists hundreds of thousands of distinct CDR3 sequences, roughly 15% occurring once. The ends were cut back, 4 bases at V and 0 bases at J, with 19 bases in the middle. Germline V lookup: CDR1 MNHEY, CDR2 SMNVEV (reference sequence). The CDR3 covers 18 residues. As concerns this clonotype: Its target is not known.

This chain joins TRBV27 and TRBJ2-4; D could derive from TRBD1 or TRBD2 (5 bases each). This sequence originates from a woman in her forties or fifties with Graves' ophthalmopathy. Source material: blood. CDR3 sequence (DNA): TGTGCCAGCAGTTCCAGCCTTAGAGGGGAACTAGCCAAAAACATTCAGTACTTC. It is translated as CASSSSLRGELAKNIQYF.